The next 30 T cell receptor beta chains were all read from a single sample in a study of identical twins. TCRdb redid the calling of the 5' RACE reads with MiXCR, one entry per CDR3 protein. The table records hundreds of thousands of distinct CDR3 sequences, approximately 13% of them present only once. The same sample was also studied in work on yellow fever vaccine responses in identical twins.

Input material: PBMCs. The receptors originated from a woman younger than 30 in good health.

This clonotype was observed many times. The gene calls are TRBV12-3 or TRBV12-4 and TRBJ2-3, with TRBD2 matching over 8 bases. This CDR3 is 12 amino acids long. J lost 13 bases, V lost 6 bases, and 9 bases had no gene match. The CDR3 nucleotides read TGTGCCAGCAGCCTCCCGGGACTAGAAGAGTATTTT. It specifies CASSLPGLEEYF.

This clonotype was detected only a few times. This chain joins TRBV2 and TRBJ2-2; 8 bases map to TRBD2. The V segment lost 4 bases and the J segment 4 bases; nucleotides outside the gene matches: 5. This CDR3 is 15 amino acids long. Germline V gene lookup returns CDR1 SNHLY and CDR2 FYNNEI. This CDR3 reads CASSVSAGATGELFF. The CDR3, as DNA: TGTGCCAGCAGTGTTTCAGCGGGAGCCACCGGGGAGCTGTTTTTT.

The chain employs TRBV7-9 and TRBJ2-1, with D perhaps matching TRBD1 (6 bases). Germline CDR1 is SEHNR and CDR2 is FQNEAQ (reference sequence). Trimming removed 5 bases from V and 10 bases from J, with 18 bases in between. The CDR3 loop spans 14 amino acids. The CDR3 nucleotides are TGTGCCAGCAGCATCGGTGCAGGGGTAAACGAGCAGTTCTTC. This sequence encodes CASSIGAGVNEQFF.

There are many counts of this clonotype. V gene TRBV7-9 combines with J gene TRBJ2-5; TRBD2 aligns across 11 bases. V shed 6 bases and J 5 bases; nucleotides not matched to a gene: 11. Germline-derived CDR1 and CDR2 are SEHNR and FQNEAQ (reference sequence). CDR3 length equals 16 residues. The CDR3 here is CASSSRTSGSRETQYF. CDR3 sequence (DNA): TGTGCCAGCAGTTCTAGAACTAGCGGGAGCCGGGAGACCCAGTACTTC.

This chain connects TRBV27 to TRBJ2-1; 8 positions match TRBD1. The CDR3 consists of 16 residues. Germline CDR1 MNHEY, CDR2 SMNVEV (reference sequence). Losses at the gene ends were 5 bases for V and 7 bases for J; bases not matched to a gene: 13. This CDR3 is CASSVHQGAPWNEQFF. CDR3 sequence (DNA): TGTGCCAGCAGTGTACATCAGGGGGCGCCATGGAATGAGCAGTTCTTC.

This chain joins TRBV6-1 and TRBJ1-6; tentative D call: TRBD1 (5 bases). CDR1 and CDR2 from the germline V gene are MNHNS and SASEGT. The V end was cut by 6 bases, the J end by 8 bases, with 14 bases between. The length of the CDR3 is 14 residues. CDR3 in DNA: TGTGCCAGCAGGGCCCCACAGGACTATTCACCCCTCCACTTT. Its translation: CASRAPQDYSPLHF.

The genes are TRBV5-1 and TRBJ2-5; maybe TRBD2 (5 bases). The CDR3 is 15 residues long. Germline assignment: CDR1 SGHRS and CDR2 YFSETQ. V was shortened by 0 bases and J by 2 bases, with 11 bases between the two germline ends. As DNA, the CDR3 is TGCGCCAGCAGCTTGGGGGCTCCGGGGCAAGAGACCCAGTACTTC. The encoded protein is CASSLGAPGQETQYF. Looking up the rest from reference TRBV5-1 and TRBJ2-5 gives the full variable domain: KAGVTQTPRYLIKTRGQQVTLSCSPISGHRSVSWYQQTPGQGLQFLFEYFSETQRNKGNFPGRFSGRQFSNSRSEMNVSTLELGDSALYLCASSLGAPGQETQYFGPGTRLLVL.

The rearrangement links TRBV18 to TRBJ2-5; tentative D call: TRBD1 (5 bases). Germline values: CDR1 KGHSH, CDR2 LQKENI. This CDR3 spans 16 amino acids. V was cut by 6 bases and J by 1 base, with 18 bases left in between. Here the CDR3 reads CASSPALSGPQETQYF. CDR3 DNA: TGTGCCAGCTCCCCCGCCCTGTCAGGGCCCCAAGAGACCCAGTACTTC. Looking up the rest from reference TRBV18 and TRBJ2-5 gives the full variable domain: NAGVMQNPRHLVRRRGQEARLRCSPMKGHSHVYWYRQLPEEGLKFMVYLQKENIIDESGMPKERFSAEFPKEGPSILRIQQVVRGDSAAYFCASSPALSGPQETQYFGPGTRLLVL.

This clonotype was picked up a small number of times. This chain connects TRBV20-1 to TRBJ2-2, with TRBD2 matching over 8 bases. The junction had 10 bases not matched to a gene; V was cut back by 0 bases and J by 1 base. The CDR3 has 18 amino acids. Germline CDR1 and CDR2: DFQATT and SNEGSKA (reference sequence). CDR3: CSARDLLPSGGNTGELFF. The CDR3 bases are TGCAGTGCTAGAGATCTTCTTCCCAGCGGGGGGAACACCGGGGAGCTGTTTTTT.

Many counts were recorded for this clonotype. This sequence joins TRBV29-1 and TRBJ1-5; TRBD1 is a possible D gene (6 bases). In germline, CDR1 is SQVTM, CDR2 ANQGSEA. The germline V and J ends were trimmed by 4 bases and 1 base, with 8 bases remaining between them. The CDR3 spans 13 residues. The CDR3 region has the DNA TGCAGCGTTGCCGGGGGCAGCAATCAGCCCCAGCATTTT. Translation gives CSVAGGSNQPQHF.

Written as DNA, the CDR3 is TGTGCCAGCAGTTATACAGGGGCTTCAACCTACGAGCAGTACGTC. Translating it yields CASSYTGASTYEQYV. The gene calls are TRBV5-5 and TRBJ2-7, with 7 bases that match TRBD1. J gave up 2 bases and V 5 bases, and 10 bases lay outside the gene matches. Looked up from germline, CDR1 is SGHKS and CDR2 is YYEKEE (reference sequence). The CDR3 length is 15 residues.

This clonotype was observed a few times. The chain couples TRBV5-1 to TRBJ2-1; TRBD1 aligns across 12 bases. Germline V CDR1 and CDR2: SGHRS, YFSETQ. The CDR3 totals 15 residues. The trim removed 4 bases at V and 7 bases at J, leaving 6 bases unmatched. CDR3 sequence (DNA): TGCGCCAGCAGCGGGGGACAGGGGGCGTTTAATGAGCAGTTCTTC. This codes for CASSGGQGAFNEQFF.

The V gene is TRBV29-1, the J gene TRBJ2-2; the D gene could be TRBD1 or TRBD2 (6 bases each). The CDR3 length is 14 residues. With 3 bases removed from V and 5 bases from J, the gap between germline ends came to 13 bases. The germline V gene encodes CDR1 SQVTM and CDR2 ANQGSEA. The CDR3 DNA follows: TGCAGCGTTGACTCGGGGGCTGGGACCGGGGAGCTGTTTTTT. Its protein is CSVDSGAGTGELFF.

This chain links TRBV25-1 with TRBJ1-5; D is perhaps TRBD1 (5 bases). The V and J ends lost 2 bases and 2 bases respectively, with 16 bases between them. Germline values: CDR1 MGHDK, CDR2 SYGVNS. CDR3 length: 17 amino acids. The DNA of the CDR3 is TGTGCCAGCAGTGAAAGGGGAGGGGAATCGGGCAATCAGCCCCAGCATTTT. As protein: CASSERGGESGNQPQHF.

This clonotype was seen a handful of times. J is TRBJ2-1 and V is TRBV29-1; D is perhaps TRBD1 (6 bases). Germline CDR1 and CDR2: SQVTM and ANQGSEA. The CDR3 extends over 15 amino acids. Trimming removed 3 bases from V and 7 bases from J, with 19 bases in between. The CDR3: CSVELISPQGNEQFF. CDR3 DNA: TGCAGCGTTGAGCTTATTAGCCCCCAGGGGAATGAGCAGTTCTTC.

The chain couples TRBV5-1 to TRBJ2-7, with 7 bases fitting TRBD1. The J segment lost 6 bases and the V segment lost 4 bases, leaving 7 bases of the junction unmatched. The CDR3 has 13 residues. From germline, CDR1 is SGHRS and CDR2 YFSETQ. The CDR3 bases are TGCGCCAGCAGCACGACAGGGAACGGCGAGCAGTACGTC. Protein: CASSTTGNGEQYV.

The genes are TRBV2 and TRBJ2-1, with 7 bases matching TRBD1. The junction had 6 bases not matched to a gene; V was cut back by 5 bases and J by 5 bases. Germline CDR1 SNHLY, CDR2 FYNNEI. The CDR3 runs to 14 residues. The CDR3, as DNA: TGTGCCAGCAGTAAGGGACAGTGGAACAATGAGCAGTTCTTC. Amino acid sequence: CASSKGQWNNEQFF.

This rearrangement joins TRBV13 to TRBJ2-7, with D possibly being TRBD1 (6 bases). V lost 8 bases and J lost 7, with 18 bases in between. The CDR3 is 13 amino acids. CDR1 and CDR2 (germline): PRHDT, FYEKMQ (reference sequence). The CDR3 loop is CASGTAVGGEQYV. The CDR3 DNA reads TGTGCCAGCGGAACCGCAGTAGGGGGAGAGCAGTACGTC.

The chain uses TRBV5-1 and TRBJ2-2; 10 bases align to TRBD2. CDR3 size: 17 residues. V shed 4 bases, J shed 4 bases, and the junction held 10 bases outside the gene matches. The germline CDR1 and CDR2 sequences are SGHRS and YFSETQ. The DNA for the CDR3 is TGCGCCAGCAGCCCGAAGCGGGAGGGCCGGGCCACCGGGGAGCTGTTTTTT. Translated, it gives CASSPKREGRATGELFF. The whole variable domain, filled in from reference TRBV5-1 and TRBJ2-2, reads KAGVTQTPRYLIKTRGQQVTLSCSPISGHRSVSWYQQTPGQGLQFLFEYFSETQRNKGNFPGRFSGRQFSNSRSEMNVSTLELGDSALYLCASSPKREGRATGELFFGEGSRLTVL.

This clonotype was seen a few times. The gene calls are TRBV25-1 and TRBJ1-1; D gene unclear. Trimming left V 8 bases short and J 3 bases short, with 13 bases between. The germline V gene has CDR1 MGHDK and CDR2 SYGVNS. The CDR3 has 13 amino acids. The chain's CDR3 is CASGIGPHTEAFF. CDR3 sequence (DNA): TGTGCCAGCGGCATCGGGCCTCACACTGAAGCTTTCTTT.

This clonotype was recorded many times. CDR3 protein: CASSNRGLGTDTQYF. The DNA of the CDR3 is TGTGCCAGCAGTAATAGGGGGTTGGGCACAGATACGCAGTATTTT. The chain links TRBV12-3 or TRBV12-4 to TRBJ2-3; D might be TRBD1 (6 bases). V shed 5 bases and J shed 1 base, with 13 bases lying between them. The CDR3 is 15 residues long.

There are a few counts of this clonotype. The rearrangement uses TRBV10-1 and TRBJ2-7, with 9 nucleotides matching TRBD2. CDR1 is WNHNN and CDR2 is SYGVQD in the germline V gene (reference sequence). With 4 bases clipped from V and 7 bases from J, the junction kept 5 bases outside the gene matches. The CDR3 covers 13 residues. CDR3 bases: TGCGCCAGCAGTGGGACACTAGCGGGTGAGCAGTACGTC. Protein sequence: CASSGTLAGEQYV.

At least ten counts were recorded for this clonotype. This rearrangement joins TRBV12-3 or TRBV12-4 to TRBJ1-1, with 7 bases aligning to TRBD1. The CDR3 length is 14 residues. The J segment lost 1 base and the V segment lost 7 bases, leaving 6 bases of the junction unmatched. CDR3 nucleotides: TGTGCCAGCACTCGACAGGGACCGAACACTGAAGCTTTCTTT. This gives the protein CASTRQGPNTEAFF.

This clonotype showed up just once. The rearrangement links TRBV28 to TRBJ2-5; D not resolved. Germline CDR1 reads MDHEN; CDR2 reads SYDVKM. This CDR3 comprises 13 residues. Trimming stripped 4 bases from V and 5 bases from J, with 11 bases between. CDR3 residues: CASSSRHWETQYF. The CDR3 nucleotides are TGTGCCAGCAGTTCGAGACATTGGGAGACCCAGTACTTC.

This clonotype was detected ten times or more. The chain employs TRBV15 and TRBJ1-5; D not resolved. The CDR3 spans 14 residues. Trimming stripped 2 bases from V and 0 bases from J, with 5 bases between. In germline, CDR1 is LNHNV, CDR2 YYDKDF (reference sequence). As DNA, the CDR3 is TGTGCCACCAGCAGACAGTATAGCAATCAGCCCCAGCATTTT. It translates to CATSRQYSNQPQHF. The full variable domain, rest sourced from reference TRBV15 and TRBJ1-5, is DAMVIQNPRYQVTQFGKPVTLSCSQTLNHNVMYWYQQKSSQAPKLLFHYYDKDFNNEADTPDNFQSRRPNTSFCFLDIRSPGLGDTAMYLCATSRQYSNQPQHFGDGTRLSIL.

This chain joins TRBV3-1 and TRBJ1-2; D gene unclear. The CDR3 is 14 amino acids. V was clipped by 1 base and J by 1 base, with 7 bases between them. Germline CDR1 is LGHDT and CDR2 is YNNKEL (reference sequence). CDR3 loop: CASSQAWGNYGYTF. CDR3 DNA: TGTGCCAGCAGCCAAGCCTGGGGTAACTATGGCTACACCTTC. Together with reference TRBV3-1 and TRBJ1-2, the CDR3 gives the full variable domain: DTAVSQTPKYLVTQMGNDKSIKCEQNLGHDTMYWYKQDSKKFLKIMFSYNNKELIINETVPNRFSPKSPDKAHLNLHINSLELGDSAVYFCASSQAWGNYGYTFGSGTRLTVV.

The sample holds a few counts of this clonotype. The genes are TRBV28 and TRBJ2-7, with 12 bases lining up with TRBD2. This CDR3 is 14 amino acids long. Looked up from germline, CDR1 is MDHEN and CDR2 is SYDVKM. J was trimmed by 2 bases and V by 6 bases; bases with no gene match: 2. The CDR3 coding sequence is TGTGCCAGCAGGTGGACTAGCGGGGCCTACGAGCAGTACTTC. Its translation is CASRWTSGAYEQYF.

The V gene is TRBV12-3 or TRBV12-4, the J gene TRBJ2-1, with 7 nucleotides matching TRBD2. There are 15 residues in the CDR3. V trimming: 5 bases; J trimming: 5 bases; junction bases outside the gene matches: 9. The CDR3 loop reads CASSPQAGTHNEQFF. CDR3 DNA sequence: TGTGCCAGCAGTCCCCAAGCGGGAACCCACAATGAGCAGTTCTTC.

The chain combines TRBV5-5 with TRBJ2-3; tentative D call: TRBD1 (6 bases). This CDR3 has 16 amino acids. The germline CDR1 and CDR2 sequences are SGHKS and YYEKEE (reference sequence). Trimming shortened V by 4 bases and J by 2 bases, and 17 bases separated the two germline ends. The CDR3 region is CASSPQGTTTTDTQYF. DNA of the CDR3: TGTGCCAGCAGCCCCCAGGGGACCACTACCACAGATACGCAGTATTTT.

The CDR3 sequence is CASSQVRTHEQFF. The CDR3 DNA sequence: TGTGCCAGCAGCCAAGTGAGGACCCATGAGCAGTTCTTC. V usage is TRBV3-1 and J usage is TRBJ2-1; the D is unclear. The CDR3 covers 13 residues. Trimming removed 1 base at V and 8 bases at J, with 9 bases between. The V gene's germline CDR1 is LGHDT and CDR2 YNNKEL (reference sequence).